The TCR beta chain described here comes from a study of early T cells in non-severe SARS-CoV-2 infection. The overall study: Sequencing used unsorted whole-blood bulk RNA, so chains lack pairing.

Study results and limitations: Matching with VDJdb favored anti-spike CD8 responses (missing private and CD4 specificities).

This clonotype appeared once. Its target is not known. Attachment of unique molecular identifiers was made to individual cDNA molecules. MiXCR was run by TCRdb on the 5' RACE reads, yielding one entry per CDR3 protein. The table records some 120,000 distinct CDR3 sequences, under 15% of them present only once. V was trimmed by 8 bases and J by 4 bases, leaving 10 bases between them. This CDR3 comprises 12 residues. This TCR was recovered from an adult who was a healthcare worker with PCR-confirmed SARS-CoV-2 infection or an uninfected control (not recorded which). The sample comprised whole blood. V gene TRBV12-3 or TRBV12-4 combines with J gene TRBJ2-3; D is uncertain. The CDR3 here is CASGMDPDTQYF. In DNA, the CDR3 is TGTGCCAGCGGGATGGACCCAGATACGCAGTATTTT.